The 6 T cell receptor beta chains in this list originate from one sample, sequenced in a study of blood T cell repertoires in COVID-19. The assay was immunoSEQ multiplex PCR, and TCRdb's table has in-frame clones only and misses some. The profile shows some 250,000 clones, roughly 80% of them singletons. Sequencing was performed on peripheral blood. Source of these receptors: a woman aged 18 to 35 with acute or convalescent COVID-19.

This clone was seen a single time. In nucleotides, the CDR3 is TGTGCCAGCGGCGGACTAGCGGGTCGCGAGCAGTACTTC. The encoded protein is CASGGLAGREQYF. The chain recombines TRBV28 with TRBJ2-7, with 11 positions matching TRBD2. This CDR3 has 13 amino acids. Unmatched junction bases numbered 6, after V lost 8 bases and J lost 6 bases. Germline-derived CDR1 and CDR2 are MDHEN and SYDVKM.

The chain couples TRBV29-1 to TRBJ2-7; possibly TRBD2 for D (6 bases). The germline V gene has CDR1 SQVTM and CDR2 ANQGSEA. The CDR3 loop spans 13 amino acids. Between the trimmed V and J ends, which lost 5 bases and 2 bases, there was a span of 13 bases. In DNA, the CDR3 is TGCAGCGTTTCCCCGGGACTCCCCTACGAGCAGTACTTC. Protein product: CSVSPGLPYEQYF.

As for this clone: Other DNA sequences of this sample code for an identical CDR3. The rearrangement uses TRBV28 and TRBJ2-1, with 10 nucleotides matching TRBD2. V lost 4 bases to trimming and J lost 7 bases; unmatched junction nucleotides: 7. The germline gives CDR1 MDHEN, CDR2 SYDVKM. The CDR3 runs 15 residues. This CDR3 reads CASSSSGRAANEQFF. The CDR3 DNA sequence: TGTGCCAGCAGTTCTAGCGGGAGAGCAGCAAATGAGCAGTTCTTC.

V is TRBV11-2 and J is TRBJ2-1, with 7 bases that match TRBD2. This CDR3 contains 17 residues. Germline V gene sequence: CDR1 SGHAT, CDR2 FQNNGV. V lost 2 bases to trimming and J lost 0 bases; unmatched junction nucleotides: 7. As DNA, the CDR3 is TGTGCCAGCAGCTTACCGGACGGCGGGAGCTCCTACAATGAGCAGTTCTTC. Translation: CASSLPDGGSSYNEQFF.

This rearrangement joins TRBV10-2 to TRBJ2-1; 7 nucleotides match TRBD2. Trimming removed 1 base from V and 5 bases from J; junction bases left unmatched: 17. The CDR3 is made up of 19 amino acids. Looked up from germline, CDR1 is WSHSY and CDR2 is SAAADI. CDR3 in amino acids: CASSEWVLAAQLGDNEQFF. The CDR3 DNA follows: TGCGCCAGCAGTGAGTGGGTCCTAGCGGCCCAGCTCGGCGACAATGAGCAGTTCTTC.

J is TRBJ2-7 and V is TRBV11-1; TRBD1 matches 9 bases. Germline V CDR1 and CDR2: SGHAT, FQDESV (reference sequence). J lost 2 bases, V lost 5 bases, and 7 bases had no gene match. This CDR3 has 15 residues. In nucleotides, the CDR3 is TGTGCCAGCAGCGGGGTCGGGACAGGGCCCTACGAGCAGTACTTC. It translates to CASSGVGTGPYEQYF.